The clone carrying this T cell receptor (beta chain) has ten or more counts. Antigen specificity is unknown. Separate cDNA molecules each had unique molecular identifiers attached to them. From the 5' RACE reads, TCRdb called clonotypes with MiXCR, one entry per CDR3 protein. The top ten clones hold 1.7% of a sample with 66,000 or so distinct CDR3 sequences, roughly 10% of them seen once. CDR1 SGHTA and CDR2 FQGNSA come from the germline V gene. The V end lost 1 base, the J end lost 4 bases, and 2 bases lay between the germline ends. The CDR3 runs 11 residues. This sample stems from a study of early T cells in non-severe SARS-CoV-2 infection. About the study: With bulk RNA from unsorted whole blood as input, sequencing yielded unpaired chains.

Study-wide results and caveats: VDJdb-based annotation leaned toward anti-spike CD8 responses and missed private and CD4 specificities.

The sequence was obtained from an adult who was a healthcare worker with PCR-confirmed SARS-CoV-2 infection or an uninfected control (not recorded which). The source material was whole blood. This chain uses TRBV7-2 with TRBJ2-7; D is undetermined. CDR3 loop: CASSLEYEQYF. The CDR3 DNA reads TGTGCCAGCAGCTTAGAGTACGAGCAGTACTTC.